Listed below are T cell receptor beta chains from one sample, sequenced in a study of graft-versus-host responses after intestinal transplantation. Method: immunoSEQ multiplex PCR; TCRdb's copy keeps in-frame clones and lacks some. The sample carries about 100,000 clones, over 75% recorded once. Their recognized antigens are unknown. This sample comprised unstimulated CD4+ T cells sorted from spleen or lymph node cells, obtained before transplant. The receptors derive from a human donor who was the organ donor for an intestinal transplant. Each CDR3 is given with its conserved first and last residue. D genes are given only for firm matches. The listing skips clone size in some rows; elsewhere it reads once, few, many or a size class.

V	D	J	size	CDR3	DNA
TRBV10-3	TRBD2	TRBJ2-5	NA	CAIRTSGGAQETQYF	TGTGCCATCAGGACTAGCGGGGGGGCCCAAGAGACCCAGTACTTC
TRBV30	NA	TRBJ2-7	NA	CAWSSTVTRVLPQEQYF	TGTGCCTGGAGTTCTACGGTAACCAGGGTCCTCCCGCAGGAGCAGTACTTC
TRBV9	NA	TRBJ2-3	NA	CASSVRGSDDTQYF	TGTGCCAGCAGCGTAAGGGGCTCGGACGATACGCAGTATTTT
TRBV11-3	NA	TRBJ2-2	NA	CASAGNTGELFF	TGTGCCAGCGCGGGGAACACCGGGGAGCTGTTTTTT
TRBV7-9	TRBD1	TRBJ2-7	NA	CASDRDRGYEQYF	TGTGCCAGCGACCGGGACAGGGGCTACGAGCAGTACTTC
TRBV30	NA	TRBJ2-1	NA	CAWSGERAQGNEQFF	TGTGCCTGGAGTGGAGAGAGGGCCCAGGGGAATGAGCAGTTCTTC
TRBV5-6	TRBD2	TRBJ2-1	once	CASRRGGYNEQFF	TGTGCCAGCAGGCGGGGGGGGTACAATGAGCAGTTCTTC
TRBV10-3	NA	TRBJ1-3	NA	CAITGRENTIYF	TGTGCCATCACCGGGAGGGAAAACACCATATATTTT
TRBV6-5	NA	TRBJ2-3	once	CASTRDEGDTQYF	TGTGCCAGCACCCGGGACGAGGGCGATACGCAGTATTTT
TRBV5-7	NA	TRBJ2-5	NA	CASKVLVSETQYF	TGTGCCAGCAAAGTTCTAGTCTCCGAGACCCAGTACTTC
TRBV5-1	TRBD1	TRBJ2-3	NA	CASSPWDSGSTDTQYF	TGCGCCAGCAGCCCTTGGGACAGTGGCAGCACAGATACGCAGTATTTT
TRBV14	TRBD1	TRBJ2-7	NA	CASSQEGGTGTYEQYF	TGTGCCAGCAGCCAAGAGGGGGGGACAGGGACCTACGAGCAGTACTTC
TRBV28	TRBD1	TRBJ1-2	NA	CASSRQGFNYGYTF	TGTGCCAGCAGTCGACAGGGCTTTAACTATGGCTACACCTTC
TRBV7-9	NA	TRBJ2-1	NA	CASSNLGANNEQFF	TGTGCCAGCAGCAATCTGGGAGCTAACAATGAGCAGTTCTTC
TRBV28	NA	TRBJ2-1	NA	CASSPAWLVSYNEQFF	TGTGCCAGCAGCCCCGCTTGGCTAGTAAGCTACAATGAGCAGTTCTTC
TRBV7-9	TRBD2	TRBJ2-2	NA	CASSSDPAGVSGELFF	TGTGCCAGCAGCTCCGATCCAGCGGGGGTTTCCGGGGAGCTGTTTTTT
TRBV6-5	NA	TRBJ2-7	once	CASGRVSYEQYF	TGTGCCAGCGGACGAGTCTCCTACGAGCAGTACTTC
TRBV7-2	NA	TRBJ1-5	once	CASSSPGGYQPQHF	TGTGCCAGCAGCTCCCCCGGGGGTTATCAGCCCCAGCATTTT
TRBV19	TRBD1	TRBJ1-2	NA	CASSLGQARYGYTF	TGTGCCAGTAGTCTTGGACAGGCGAGGTATGGCTACACCTTC
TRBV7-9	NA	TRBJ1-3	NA	CASHPRWESGNTIYF	TGTGCCAGCCACCCGAGGTGGGAGTCTGGAAACACCATATATTTT
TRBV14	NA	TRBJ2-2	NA	CASSQIRSLNTGELFF	TGTGCCAGCAGCCAAATTAGGTCCCTGAACACCGGGGAGCTGTTTTTT
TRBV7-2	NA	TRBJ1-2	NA	CASSLIGGKGGYTF	TGTGCCAGCAGCTTAATCGGGGGCAAGGGTGGCTACACCTTC
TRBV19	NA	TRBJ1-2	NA	CASSTIGGGGYTF	TGTGCCAGTAGTACGATCGGGGGGGGCGGCTACACCTTC
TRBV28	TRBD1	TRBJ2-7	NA	CASAGGGYNEQYF	TGTGCCAGTGCAGGGGGCGGCTATAACGAGCAGTACTTC
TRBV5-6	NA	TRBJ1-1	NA	CASSAGFNTEAFF	TGTGCCAGCAGCGCAGGATTCAACACTGAAGCTTTCTTT
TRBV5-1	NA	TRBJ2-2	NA	CASSLDVSGELFF	TGCGCCAGCAGCTTGGATGTATCCGGGGAGCTGTTTTTT
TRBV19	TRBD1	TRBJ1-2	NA	CASTVTPTGRFYTF	TGTGCCAGTACCGTAACCCCGACAGGGCGATTCTACACCTTC
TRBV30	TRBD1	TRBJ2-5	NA	CAWSSSRTGGIEETQYF	TGTGCCTGGAGTTCGTCCAGGACAGGGGGGATTGAGGAGACCCAGTACTTC
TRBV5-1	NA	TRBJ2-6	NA	CASSLYSSGANVLTF	TGCGCCAGCAGCCTTTACAGCTCTGGGGCCAACGTCCTGACTTTC
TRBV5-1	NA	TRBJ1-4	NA	CASSLGPTNEKLFF	TGCGCCAGCAGCTTAGGGCCAACTAATGAAAAACTGTTTTTT
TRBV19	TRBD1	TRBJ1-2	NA	CASSITGQGPGYTF	TGTGCCAGTAGTATCACGGGACAGGGGCCTGGCTACACCTTC
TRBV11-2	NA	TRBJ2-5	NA	CASSPQATAQETQYF	TGTGCCAGCAGCCCCCAGGCGACGGCGCAAGAGACCCAGTACTTC
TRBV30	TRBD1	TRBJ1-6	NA	CAWSVHRGHSPLHF	TGTGCCTGGAGTGTACACAGGGGCCATTCACCCCTCCACTTT
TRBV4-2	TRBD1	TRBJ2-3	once	CASRGWGQKTDTQYF	TGTGCCAGCAGAGGGTGGGGACAGAAAACAGATACGCAGTATTTT
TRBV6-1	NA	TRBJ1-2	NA	CASSEALRRGGVFGYTF	TGTGCCAGCAGTGAAGCGCTTCGTAGGGGTGGCGTGTTTGGCTACACCTTC
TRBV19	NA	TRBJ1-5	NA	CASSIVAGGNNQPQHF	TGTGCCAGTAGTATAGTGGCAGGTGGGAACAATCAGCCCCAGCATTTT
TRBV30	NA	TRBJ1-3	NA	CAWSTRGNTIYF	TGTGCCTGGAGTACGCGTGGAAACACCATATATTTT
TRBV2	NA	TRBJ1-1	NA	CATTGRQMNTEAFF	TGTGCCACTACAGGGCGGCAGATGAACACTGAAGCTTTCTTT
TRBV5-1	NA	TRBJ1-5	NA	CASSADGNQPQHF	TGCGCCAGCAGCGCGGACGGGAATCAGCCCCAGCATTTT
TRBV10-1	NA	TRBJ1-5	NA	CASSESWGRPQHF	TGCGCCAGCAGTGAGTCGTGGGGACGGCCCCAGCATTTT
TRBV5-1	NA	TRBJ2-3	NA	CASGQNTDTQYF	TGCGCCAGCGGCCAGAACACAGATACGCAGTATTTT
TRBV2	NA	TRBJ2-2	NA	CASLKTYTVNTGELFF	TGTGCCAGTTTAAAGACGTATACAGTGAACACCGGGGAGCTGTTTTTT
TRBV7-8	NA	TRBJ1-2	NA	CASSRSREFSGYTF	TGTGCCAGCAGTCGCTCCAGGGAGTTCAGTGGCTACACCTTC
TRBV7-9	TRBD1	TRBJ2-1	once	CASRQDRYNEQFF	TGTGCCAGCAGACAGGACAGGTACAATGAGCAGTTCTTC
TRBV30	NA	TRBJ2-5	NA	CAWSVLGETQYF	TGTGCCTGGAGTGTACTAGGAGAGACCCAGTACTTC
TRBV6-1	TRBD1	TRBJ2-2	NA	CASSATGGVDTGELFF	TGTGCCAGCAGTGCGACAGGGGGCGTCGACACCGGGGAGCTGTTTTTT
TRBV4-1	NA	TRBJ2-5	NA	CASSQALVETQYF	TGCGCCAGCAGCCAAGCCCTTGTGGAGACCCAGTACTTC